This T cell receptor (beta chain) was profiled in a study of spatial heterogeneity in lung cancer. Regarding the study as a whole: Tracking of tumor mutation counts was seen in expanded intratumoral alpha and beta TCR counts.

Germline CDR1 is MGHDK and CDR2 is SYGVNS. J was trimmed by 4 bases and V by 5 bases; bases with no gene match: 9. The CDR3 is 15 residues long. This clonotype has at least ten counts. The antigen remains unidentified. A library prepared for alpha chains yielded this beta chain as an off-target read; its size is of little meaning. TCRdb analysed the 5' RACE reads with MiXCR anew, one entry per CDR3 protein. Counted here are fewer than 8,500 distinct CDR3 sequences, roughly 7% occurring once; the ten biggest clones make up roughly a sixth. As to time point: sample taken at primary tumor resection. This specimen was lung tumor tissue, taken at surgery. The source of this sequence is a female donor with early-stage non-small cell lung cancer. The chain is built from TRBV25-1 and TRBJ2-3; TRBD2 agrees at 7 bases. The CDR3: CASSPGGSGSDTQYF. CDR3 coding DNA: TGTGCCAGCAGTCCGGGCGGGAGTGGGTCAGATACGCAGTATTTT.